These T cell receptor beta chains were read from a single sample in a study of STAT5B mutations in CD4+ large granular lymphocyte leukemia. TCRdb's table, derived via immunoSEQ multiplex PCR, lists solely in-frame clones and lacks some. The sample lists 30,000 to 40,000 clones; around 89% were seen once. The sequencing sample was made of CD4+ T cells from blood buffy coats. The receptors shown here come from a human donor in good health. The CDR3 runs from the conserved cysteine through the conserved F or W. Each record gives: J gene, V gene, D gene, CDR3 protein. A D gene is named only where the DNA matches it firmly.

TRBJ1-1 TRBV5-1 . CASSLVGAGNQNTEAFF
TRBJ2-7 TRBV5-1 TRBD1 CASSWGDRDFWYEQYF
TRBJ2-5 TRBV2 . CASKYALETQYF
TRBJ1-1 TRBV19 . CASSIRMNTEAFF
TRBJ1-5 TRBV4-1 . CASSLTVYQPQHF
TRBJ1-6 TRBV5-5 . CASSFVASSYNSPLHF
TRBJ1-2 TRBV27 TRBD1 CASSLKPGQNYGYTF
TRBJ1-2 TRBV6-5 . CASSYGLFGYTF
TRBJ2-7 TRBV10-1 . CASSSGAYEQYF
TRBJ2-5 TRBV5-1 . CASSRGGSETQYF
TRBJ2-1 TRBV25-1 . CASSEFGVSSYRQFF
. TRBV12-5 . CASGLRGSYEQYF
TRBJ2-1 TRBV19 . CASSIVGGGRYYNEQFF
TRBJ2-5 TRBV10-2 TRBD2 CASSESLGGQETQYF
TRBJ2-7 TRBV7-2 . CASSPRASHEQYF
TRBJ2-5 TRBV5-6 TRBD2 CASSLEGGGTQYF
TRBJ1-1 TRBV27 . CASSSAGTVNTEAFF
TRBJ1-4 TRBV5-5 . CASSLDGQGWEKLFF
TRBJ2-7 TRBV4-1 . CASSQWRGTYEQYF
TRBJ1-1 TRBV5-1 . CASSLKLGFDTEAFF
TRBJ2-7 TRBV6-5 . CASSSSGLPTYEQYF
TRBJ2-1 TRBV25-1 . CASSDEPRVNEQFF
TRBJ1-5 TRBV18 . CASSPGAEQPQHF
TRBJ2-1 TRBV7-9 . CASSLRPEQFF
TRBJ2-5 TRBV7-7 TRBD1 CASSPITGVQETQYF
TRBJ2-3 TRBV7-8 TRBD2 CASSRRDYTDTQYF
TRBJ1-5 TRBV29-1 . CSVAQGRNQPQHF
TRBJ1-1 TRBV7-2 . CASKSTINTEAFF
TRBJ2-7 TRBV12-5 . CASGLVLRFIDSTYEQYF
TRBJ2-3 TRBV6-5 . CASKYMSTDTQYF
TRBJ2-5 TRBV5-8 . CASSFPKGETQYF
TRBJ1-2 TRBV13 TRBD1 CASSSEPTGRGGYTF
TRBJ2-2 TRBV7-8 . CASSWPGELFF
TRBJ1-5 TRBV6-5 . CASSRQGWSNQPQHF
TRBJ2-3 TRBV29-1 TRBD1 CSLGQSTDTQYF
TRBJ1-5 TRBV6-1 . CASSDWGPYQPQHF
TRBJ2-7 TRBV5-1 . CASSLGATFSYEQYF
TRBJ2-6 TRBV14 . CASSRQVSGANVLTF
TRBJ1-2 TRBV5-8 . CASSPMTVYGYTF
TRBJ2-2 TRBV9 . CASSPGGKGIGELFF
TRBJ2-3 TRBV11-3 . CASSLFGPTTDTQYF
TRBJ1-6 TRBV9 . CASSVDRKEGYRSPLHF
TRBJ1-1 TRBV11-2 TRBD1 CASSPQMDREAFF